These T cell receptor beta chains were read from a single sample in a study of T cell changes during pregnancy in multiple sclerosis. Produced via immunoSEQ multiplex PCR; TCRdb's table is partial and in-frame only. The table lists about 28,000 clones, roughly 89% of them singletons. The starting material was CD4+ T cells from peripheral blood mononuclear cells, obtained in the second trimester of pregnancy. The receptor source for this set is a female donor with multiple sclerosis, enrolled in a pregnancy study. Both conserved end residues are part of each CDR3. D genes are given only for firm matches. The size field is filled for only some rows; it gives once, few, many or a size class.

D	size	V	J	CDR3	DNA
-	-	TRBV29-1	TRBJ2-5	CSVETGSSGETQYF	TGCAGCGTTGAAACGGGGTCGTCAGGCGAGACCCAGTACTTC
TRBD2	once	TRBV5-1	TRBJ2-1	CASSWGGGNEQFF	TGCGCCAGCAGCTGGGGCGGGGGGAATGAGCAGTTCTTC
TRBD2	-	TRBV6-5	TRBJ2-7	CASRTSGHYEQYF	TGTGCCAGCAGGACTAGCGGCCACTACGAGCAGTACTTC
-	-	TRBV18	TRBJ2-5	CASSPLGGGQQETQYF	TGTGCCAGCTCACCCCTGGGGGGGGGCCAACAAGAGACCCAGTACTTC
-	-	TRBV27	TRBJ2-7	CASSLFPGGEQYF	TGTGCCAGCAGTTTATTCCCGGGCGGGGAGCAGTACTTC
-	once	TRBV2	TRBJ2-2	CASTAESVPGELFF	TGTGCCAGCACCGCGGAGAGTGTTCCCGGGGAGCTGTTTTTT
-	-	TRBV7-2	TRBJ2-2	CASRGGAHGELFF	TGTGCCAGCAGGGGGGGGGCTCACGGGGAGCTGTTTTTT
-	-	TRBV7-7	TRBJ2-1	CASSLSTVGGQFF	TGTGCTAGCAGCTTATCTACGGTGGGGGGGCAGTTCTTC
-	-	TRBV14	TRBJ1-6	CASSQIPEVSPLHF	TGTGCCAGCAGCCAAATCCCTGAGGTTTCACCCCTCCACTTT
-	-	TRBV19	TRBJ1-4	CASSTRRGAEKLFF	TGTGCCAGTAGTACACGCAGGGGAGCGGAAAAACTGTTTTTT
TRBD2	-	TRBV9	TRBJ2-1	CASSLSTSGPNPYNEQFF	TGTGCCAGCAGCTTATCGACTAGCGGGCCCAACCCGTACAATGAGCAGTTCTTC